Below are 25 T cell receptor beta chains sequenced from a single sample in a study of human T cells and chemical hapten exposure listed by TCRdb under 2021. The time point label, read with the paper, signifies: pre-sensitization, week 0. Sample treatment or condition, as interpreted from the label and publication: therapeutic diphenylcyclopropenone sensitization with weekly scalp DPC. Libraries were constructed by RACE. Sequencing was performed on a NextSeq 500. TCRdb reprocessed the public reads (quality trimming at Q25 with fastp, clone calling with MiXCR) and kept in-frame beta chains. Entries are consolidated by CDR3 protein sequence, retaining the most common genes and DNA. The sample data list about 380,000 distinct CDR3 sequences, and 4.5% to 6% of these were observed just once. The ten largest clonotypes hold roughly 2.6% of the sample. The sequencing used whole blood, collected in connection with sensitization to the hapten diphenylcyclopropenone (DPC). Receptors were obtained from a woman in her forties or fifties with alopecia areata. Some clones in this sample may be carry-over from other donors' samples.

This clonotype was observed at least ten times. V is TRBV12-3 or TRBV12-4 and J is TRBJ2-1; D is uncertain. This CDR3 comprises 11 residues. V shed 6 bases and J shed 7 bases, with 7 bases lying between them. The CDR3 sequence: CASSQLNEQFF. CDR3 nucleotide sequence: TGTGCCAGCAGCCAGCTGAATGAGCAGTTCTTC.

The CDR3 loop is CASSETGEFQETQYF. Here the CDR3 DNA reads TGTGCCAGCAGCGAAACAGGGGAATTCCAAGAGACCCAGTACTTC. The genes are TRBV11-2 and TRBJ2-5; TRBD1 matches 7 bases. Trimming cost V 5 bases and J 1 base; bases outside gene matches: 7. Germline CDR1 and CDR2: SGHAT and FQNNGV. The CDR3 sequence is 15 residues long.

This clonotype was seen a few times. This rearrangement joins TRBV7-3 to TRBJ1-1; perhaps TRBD1 as D (6 bases). The CDR3 runs to 18 residues. Trimming removed 4 bases at V and 0 bases at J, with 21 bases between. Looked up from germline, CDR1 is SGHTA and CDR2 is FQGTGA. CDR3 residues: CASSYPTPQGQMNTEAFF. The CDR3 DNA reads as TGTGCCAGCAGCTACCCCACCCCTCAGGGGCAAATGAACACTGAAGCTTTCTTT.

The chain uses TRBV7-2 and TRBJ2-3, with 12 positions matching TRBD2. Losses at the gene ends were 5 bases for V and 2 bases for J; bases not matched to a gene: 8. The CDR3 extends over 17 amino acids. Germline-derived CDR1 and CDR2 are SGHTA and FQGNSA. The CDR3 nucleotides read TGTGCCAGCAGCCCCCGGGGACTAGCGGGCTTCACAGATACGCAGTATTTT. Amino acid sequence: CASSPRGLAGFTDTQYF.

Concerning this clonotype: The conserved phenylalanine or tryptophan is not found at the CDR3 terminus, so this likely reflects a read error. The chain employs TRBV2 and TRBJ1-1; D unresolved. Germline V gene sequence: CDR1 SNHLY, CDR2 FYNNEI. The CDR3 runs to 13 residues. Trimming took 4 bases from V and 3 from J, leaving 9 bases between them. CDR3 sequence: CASSGERDTEAFL. The CDR3 DNA follows: TGTGCCAGCAGTGGGGAACGGGACACTGAAGCTTTCCTT.

V usage is TRBV12-3 or TRBV12-4 and J usage is TRBJ2-5; a weak D match, TRBD1 (5 bases). The length of the CDR3 is 13 residues. V lost 5 bases to trimming and J lost 5 bases, with 12 bases between them. CDR3: CASSPGAPETQYF. CDR3 bases: TGTGCCAGCAGTCCTGGGGCACCGGAGACCCAGTACTTC.

This clonotype came up a few times. V and J are TRBV5-5 and TRBJ2-3, with TRBD1 identical over 10 bases. J gave up 1 base and V 9 bases, and 5 bases lay outside the gene matches. CDR3 size: 14 residues. Germline V CDR1 and CDR2: SGHKS, YYEKEE (reference sequence). The CDR3 spells CATSGTGGTDTQYF. CDR3 DNA sequence: TGTGCCACCTCCGGGACAGGGGGCACAGATACGCAGTATTTT.

This clonotype turned up a few times. This chain uses TRBV4-1 with TRBJ1-2; no clear D. V lost 0 bases and J lost 0, with 14 bases in between. Germline V gives CDR1 MGHRA, CDR2 YSYEKL. This CDR3 region has 17 residues. The CDR3 DNA reads TGCGCCAGCAGCCAAGACAACTCCATATTAGCTAACTATGGCTACACCTTC. Its translation is CASSQDNSILANYGYTF.

In its sample, this clonotype was seen many times. The rearrangement uses TRBV6-2 or TRBV6-3 and TRBJ2-1; D remains ambiguous. This CDR3 comprises 16 residues. The ends were cut back, 0 bases at V and 10 bases at J, with 19 bases in the middle. CDR1 and CDR2 from the germline V gene are MNHEY and SVGEGT. The DNA of the CDR3 is TGTGCCAGCAGTTACTCGAATACGGATTTCTCGGAGGAGCAGTTCTTC. It codes for CASSYSNTDFSEEQFF.

The CDR3 here is CASSLEATDEAFF. The CDR3 coding sequence is TGTGCCAGCAGTTTAGAGGCCACTGATGAAGCTTTCTTT. The gene calls are TRBV27 and TRBJ1-1, with D unclear. The CDR3 has 13 amino acids. Germline V CDR1 and CDR2: MNHEY, SMNVEV (reference sequence). The ends were cut back, 2 bases at V and 7 bases at J, with 11 bases in the middle.

This clonotype has ten or more counts. J is TRBJ2-1 and V is TRBV7-2, with TRBD2 identical over 11 bases. The trim removed 5 bases at V and 4 bases at J, leaving 4 bases unmatched. Germline CDR1 is SGHTA and CDR2 is FQGNSA. CDR3 length: 15 residues. CDR3 sequence: CASSTSGSSYNEQFF. The CDR3 DNA sequence: TGTGCCAGCAGCACTAGCGGGAGTAGTTACAATGAGCAGTTCTTC.

This clonotype was counted at least ten times. The V call is TRBV10-3, the J call TRBJ1-5; D is undetermined. This CDR3 region has 12 residues. V was cut by 0 bases and J by 7 bases, with 4 bases left in between. Per germline, CDR1 ENHRY and CDR2 SYGVKD. CDR3 residues: CAISESSQPQHF. The DNA of the CDR3 is TGTGCCATCAGTGAGTCGAGCCAGCCCCAGCATTTT.

V and J are TRBV10-2 and TRBJ2-5; no reliable D call. CDR1 is WSHSY, CDR2 SAAADI, per germline. There are 13 residues in the CDR3. V lost 6 bases and J 2 bases, leaving 10 bases between the germline ends. The CDR3 nucleotides are TGCGCCAGCAGCGATGTTTCACAAGAGACCCAGTACTTC. Translating it yields CASSDVSQETQYF.

Only a few counts were recorded for this clonotype. The chain uses TRBV12-3 or TRBV12-4 and TRBJ2-2, with D uncertain. This CDR3 spans 13 amino acids. V was pared by 7 bases and J by 4 bases, with 10 bases between. This chain's CDR3 is CASTRSVTGELFF. The CDR3, as DNA: TGTGCCAGCACCCGGTCGGTCACCGGGGAGCTGTTTTTT.

This clonotype has more than one count but fewer than ten. The gene calls are TRBV9 and TRBJ1-2; 7 bases agree with TRBD1. The V segment lost 0 bases and the J segment 5 bases; nucleotides outside the gene matches: 7. The CDR3 is made up of 15 amino acids. Germline V gives CDR1 SGDLS, CDR2 YYNGEE. The CDR3, as DNA: TGTGCCAGCAGCGTAGGTCGGGGACAGTATTATGGCTACACCTTC. Encoded protein: CASSVGRGQYYGYTF.

There are a few counts of this clonotype. V usage is TRBV11-2 and J usage is TRBJ2-2; a weak D match, TRBD1 (5 bases). The CDR3 runs 17 residues. Trimming cost V 1 base and J 1 base, with 13 bases left between them. The germline V gene has CDR1 SGHAT and CDR2 FQNNGV. The CDR3 DNA reads TGTGCCAGCAGCTTAGCCCCAGGGTTAGGGAACACCGGGGAGCTGTTTTTT. The encoded protein is CASSLAPGLGNTGELFF.

This clonotype was seen at least ten times. The chain employs TRBV5-4 and TRBJ1-1; no clear D. The germline V and J ends were trimmed by 2 bases and 6 bases, with 14 bases remaining between them. Per germline, CDR1 SGHNT and CDR2 YYREEE (reference sequence). The CDR3 is made up of 14 amino acids. The DNA for the CDR3 is TGTGCCAGCAGCTTTGGGCTCGAGAGAGCTGAAGCTTTCTTT. Protein sequence: CASSFGLERAEAFF.

The V gene is TRBV9, the J gene TRBJ2-3; D is tentatively TRBD1 or TRBD2 (6 bases each). The CDR3 contains 14 residues. Germline CDR1 is SGDLS and CDR2 is YYNGEE. The V gene lost 7 bases and the J gene lost 2 bases, with 14 bases spanning the gap. The chain's CDR3 is CASGEGGPTDTQYF. Written as DNA, the CDR3 is TGTGCCAGCGGCGAGGGGGGCCCCACAGATACGCAGTATTTT. The full variable domain, rest sourced from reference TRBV9 and TRBJ2-3, is DSGVTQTPKHLITATGQRVTLRCSPRSGDLSVYWYQQSLDQGLQFLIQYYNGEERAKGNILERFSAQQFPDLHSELNLSSLELGDSALYFCASGEGGPTDTQYFGPGTRLTVL.

This clonotype has ten or more counts. The chain has TRBV20-1 and TRBJ2-7; 12 positions agree with TRBD2. Germline V gives CDR1 DFQATT, CDR2 SNEGSKA (reference sequence). The CDR3 totals 15 residues. The V gene end was trimmed by 0 bases and the J gene end by 5 bases; junction bases not matched to a gene: 5. CDR3 sequence (DNA): TGCAGTGCTAGAGAACTAGCGGGAGGTATCCACGAGCAGTACTTC. Translated: CSARELAGGIHEQYF.

Only a few counts were recorded for this clonotype. The chain combines TRBV28 with TRBJ2-5, with 13 bases identical to TRBD2. Trimming removed 5 bases from V and 4 bases from J; junction bases left unmatched: 10. The germline CDR1 and CDR2 sequences are MDHEN and SYDVKM. The CDR3 has 17 amino acids. The CDR3 here is CASSPLGLAGAGETQYF. CDR3 DNA sequence: TGTGCCAGCAGTCCGCTCGGACTAGCGGGAGCTGGAGAGACCCAGTACTTC. Using reference TRBV28 and TRBJ2-5 for the parts outside the CDR3, the full variable domain is DVKVTQSSRYLVKRTGEKVFLECVQDMDHENMFWYRQDPGLGLRLIYFSYDVKMKEKGDIPEGYSVSREKKERFSLILESASTNQTSMYLCASSPLGLAGAGETQYFGPGTRLLVL.

This clonotype was recorded at least ten times. This chain joins TRBV9 and TRBJ2-5; 10 bases match TRBD2. Germline CDR1 and CDR2: SGDLS and YYNGEE. The CDR3 contains 16 residues. V shed 2 bases and J 5 bases; nucleotides not matched to a gene: 9. Here the CDR3 reads CASSVSLAGVGETQYF. CDR3 in DNA: TGTGCCAGCAGCGTTAGTCTAGCGGGAGTAGGTGAGACCCAGTACTTC.

The chain carries TRBV4-1 and TRBJ1-5; unclear D gene. Per germline, CDR1 MGHRA and CDR2 YSYEKL. V was clipped by 7 bases and J by 4 bases, with 14 bases between them. The length of the CDR3 is 14 residues. The CDR3 bases are TGCGCCAGCACCCTAATTGAGAAGAATCAGCCCCAGCATTTT. It codes for CASTLIEKNQPQHF.

V gene TRBV29-1 combines with J gene TRBJ1-4, with TRBD1 matching 7 bases. The CDR3 consists of 15 residues. CDR1 is SQVTM and CDR2 is ANQGSEA in the germline V gene. CDR3 bases: TGCAGTTGCCAGGGGGACAGCGCAACTAATGAAAAACTGTTTTTT. Translating gives CSCQGDSATNEKLFF. The full variable domain, in which reference TRBV29-1 and TRBJ1-4 provide the parts outside the CDR3, is SAVISQKPSRDICQRGTSLTIQCQVDSQVTMMFWYRQQPGQSLTLIATANQGSEATYESGFVIDKFPISRPNLTFSTLTVSNMSPEDSSIYLCSCQGDSATNEKLFFGSGTQLSVL.

In the case of this clonotype: A clone one base away is much larger, so this may be a read error. The chain employs TRBV6-5 and TRBJ2-1, with TRBD2 matching 13 bases. The CDR3 has 15 residues. The junction had 8 bases not matched to a gene; V was cut back by 8 bases and J by 7 bases. Germline V gene sequence: CDR1 MNHEY, CDR2 SVGAGI. Written as DNA, the CDR3 is TGTGCCAGCTGCCGGACTAGCGGGGGCGGGAATGAGCAGTTCTTC. Amino acid sequence: CASCRTSGGGNEQFF.

In this sample, this clonotype turned up many times. The chain combines TRBV7-2 with TRBJ2-3, with TRBD1 as a possible D gene (7 bases). This CDR3 has 16 amino acids. Trimming shortened V by 4 bases and J by 0 bases, and 14 bases separated the two germline ends. Germline CDR1 is SGHTA and CDR2 is FQGNSA. DNA of the CDR3: TGTGCCAGCAGCTCCCAGGGGGGCGGCAGCACAGATACGCAGTATTTT. The encoded protein is CASSSQGGGSTDTQYF.